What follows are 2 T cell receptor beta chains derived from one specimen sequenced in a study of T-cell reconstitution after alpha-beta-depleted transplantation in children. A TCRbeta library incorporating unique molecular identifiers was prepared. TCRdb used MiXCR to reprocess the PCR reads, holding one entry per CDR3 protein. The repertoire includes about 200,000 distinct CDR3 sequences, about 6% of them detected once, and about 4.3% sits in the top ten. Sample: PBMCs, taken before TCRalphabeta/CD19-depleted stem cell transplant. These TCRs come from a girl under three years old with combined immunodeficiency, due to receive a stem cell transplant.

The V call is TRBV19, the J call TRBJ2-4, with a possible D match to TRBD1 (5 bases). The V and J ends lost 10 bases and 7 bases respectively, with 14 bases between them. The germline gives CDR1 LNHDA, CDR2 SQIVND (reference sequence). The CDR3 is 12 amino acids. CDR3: CATTFGANIQYF. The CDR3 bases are TGTGCCACCACATTTGGGGCGAACATTCAGTACTTC.

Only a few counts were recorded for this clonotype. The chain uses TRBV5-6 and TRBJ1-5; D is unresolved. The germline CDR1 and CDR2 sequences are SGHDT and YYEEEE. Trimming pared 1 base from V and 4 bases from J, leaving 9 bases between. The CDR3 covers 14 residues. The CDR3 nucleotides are TGTGCCAGCAGCTTGTTTACGCTAAATCAGCCCCAGCATTTT. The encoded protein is CASSLFTLNQPQHF.